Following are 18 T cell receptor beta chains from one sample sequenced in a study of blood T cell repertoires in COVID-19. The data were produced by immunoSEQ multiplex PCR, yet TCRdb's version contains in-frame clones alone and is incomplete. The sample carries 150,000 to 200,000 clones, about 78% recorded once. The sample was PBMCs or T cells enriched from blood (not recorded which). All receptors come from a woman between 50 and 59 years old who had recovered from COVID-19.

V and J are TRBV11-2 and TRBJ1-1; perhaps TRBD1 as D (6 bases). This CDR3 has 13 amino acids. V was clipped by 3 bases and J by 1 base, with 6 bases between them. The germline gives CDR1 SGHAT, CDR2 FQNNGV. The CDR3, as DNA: TGTGCCAGCAGCTTCAGGGGGAACACTGAAGCTTTCTTT. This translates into CASSFRGNTEAFF.

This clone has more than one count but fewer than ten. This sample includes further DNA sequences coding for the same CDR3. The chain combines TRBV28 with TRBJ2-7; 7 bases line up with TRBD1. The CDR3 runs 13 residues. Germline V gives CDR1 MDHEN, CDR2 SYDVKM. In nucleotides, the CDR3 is TGTGCTACACAGGGGACCCCCTCCTACGAGCAGTACTTC. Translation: CATQGTPSYEQYF.

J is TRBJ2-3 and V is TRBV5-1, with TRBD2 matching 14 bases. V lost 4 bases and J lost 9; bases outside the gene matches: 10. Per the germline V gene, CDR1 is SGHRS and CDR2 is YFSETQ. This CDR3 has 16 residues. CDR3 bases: TGCGCCAGCAGCCAGGGACTAGCGGGGGTTGGGGGAACGCAGTATTTT. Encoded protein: CASSQGLAGVGGTQYF.

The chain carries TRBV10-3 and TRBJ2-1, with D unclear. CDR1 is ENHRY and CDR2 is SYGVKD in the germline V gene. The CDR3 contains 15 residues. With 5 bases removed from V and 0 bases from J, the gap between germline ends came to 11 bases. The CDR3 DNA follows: TGTGCCATCAGTCCGCTAGAGGCCTCCTACAATGAGCAGTTCTTC. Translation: CAISPLEASYNEQFF.

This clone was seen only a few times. CDR3 sequence reads: CASSSRATNEKLFF. CDR3 coding DNA: TGTGCCAGCAGCTCCAGGGCAACTAATGAAAAACTGTTTTTT. This chain uses TRBV7-2 with TRBJ1-4; possible D gene TRBD1, 5 bases. Trimming took off 4 bases at V and 0 bases at J, with 6 bases between the two ends. The CDR3 runs 14 residues. Germline-derived CDR1 and CDR2 are SGHTA and FQGNSA.

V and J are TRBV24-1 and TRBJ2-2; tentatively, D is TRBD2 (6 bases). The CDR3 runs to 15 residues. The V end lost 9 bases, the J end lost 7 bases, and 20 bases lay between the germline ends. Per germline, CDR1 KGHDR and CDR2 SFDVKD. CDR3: CATGGTQKLHGELFF. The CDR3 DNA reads TGTGCCACCGGGGGGACCCAGAAGTTGCACGGGGAGCTGTTTTTT.

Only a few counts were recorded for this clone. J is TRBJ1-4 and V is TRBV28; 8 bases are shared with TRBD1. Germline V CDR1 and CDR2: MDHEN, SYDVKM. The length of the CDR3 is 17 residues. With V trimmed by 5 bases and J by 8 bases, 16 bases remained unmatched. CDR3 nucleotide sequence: TGTGCCAGCAGTCCCCCGGCAGGGGGCGAGGGTAACGAAAAACTGTTTTTT. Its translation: CASSPPAGGEGNEKLFF.

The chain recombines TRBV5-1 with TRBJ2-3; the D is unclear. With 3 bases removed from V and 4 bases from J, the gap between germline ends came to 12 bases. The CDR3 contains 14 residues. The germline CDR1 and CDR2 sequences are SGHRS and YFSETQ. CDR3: CASSSPGYSDTQYF. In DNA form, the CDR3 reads TGCGCCAGCAGCTCCCCAGGATATTCAGATACGCAGTATTTT.

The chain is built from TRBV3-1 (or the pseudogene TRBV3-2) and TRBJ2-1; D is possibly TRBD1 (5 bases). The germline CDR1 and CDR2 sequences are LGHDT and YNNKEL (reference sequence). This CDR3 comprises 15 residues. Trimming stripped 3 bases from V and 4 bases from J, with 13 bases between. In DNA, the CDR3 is TGTGCCAGCAGCCAGGGGCTAGAGTTTTACAATGAGCAGTTCTTC. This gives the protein CASSQGLEFYNEQFF.

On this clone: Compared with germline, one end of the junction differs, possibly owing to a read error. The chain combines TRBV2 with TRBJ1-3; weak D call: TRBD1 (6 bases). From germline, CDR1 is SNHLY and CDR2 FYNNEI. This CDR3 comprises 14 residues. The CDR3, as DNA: TGTGCCGGCAGTATCCAGGGGACCGGAAACACCATATATTTT. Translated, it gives CAGSIQGTGNTIYF. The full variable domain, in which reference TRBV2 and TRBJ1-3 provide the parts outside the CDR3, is EPEVTQTPSHQVTQMGQEVILRCVPISNHLYFYWYRQILGQKVEFLVSFYNNEISEKSEIFDDQFSVERPDGSNFTLKIRSTKLEDSAMYFCAGSIQGTGNTIYFGEGSWLTVV.

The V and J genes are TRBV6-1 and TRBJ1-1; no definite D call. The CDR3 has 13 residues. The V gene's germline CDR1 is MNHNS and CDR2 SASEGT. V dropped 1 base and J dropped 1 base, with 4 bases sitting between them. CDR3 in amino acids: CASSEGANTEAFF. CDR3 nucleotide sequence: TGTGCCAGCAGTGAAGGGGCGAACACTGAAGCTTTCTTT.

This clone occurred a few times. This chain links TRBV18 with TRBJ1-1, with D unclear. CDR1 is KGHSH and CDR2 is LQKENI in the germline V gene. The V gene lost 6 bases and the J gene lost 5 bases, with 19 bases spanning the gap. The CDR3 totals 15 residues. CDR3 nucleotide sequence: TGTGCCAGCTCGAATTCGGCAGGCACTGAGACTGAAGCTTTCTTT. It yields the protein CASSNSAGTETEAFF.

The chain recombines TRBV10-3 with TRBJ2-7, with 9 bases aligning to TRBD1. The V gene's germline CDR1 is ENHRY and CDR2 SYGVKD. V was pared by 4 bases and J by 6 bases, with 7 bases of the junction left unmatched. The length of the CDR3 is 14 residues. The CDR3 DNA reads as TGTGCCATCAGTGGTAGGACAGGGGTCGGCGAGCAGTACTTC. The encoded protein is CAISGRTGVGEQYF.

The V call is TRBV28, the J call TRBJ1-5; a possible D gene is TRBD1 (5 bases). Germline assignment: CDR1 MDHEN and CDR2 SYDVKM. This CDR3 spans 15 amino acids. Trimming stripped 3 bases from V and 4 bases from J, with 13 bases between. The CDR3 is CASSFWQGMNQPQHF. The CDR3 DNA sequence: TGTGCCAGCAGTTTTTGGCAGGGCATGAATCAGCCCCAGCATTTT. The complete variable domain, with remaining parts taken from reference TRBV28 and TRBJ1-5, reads DVKVTQSSRYLVKRTGEKVFLECVQDMDHENMFWYRQDPGLGLRLIYFSYDVKMKEKGDIPEGYSVSREKKERFSLILESASTNQTSMYLCASSFWQGMNQPQHFGDGTRLSIL.

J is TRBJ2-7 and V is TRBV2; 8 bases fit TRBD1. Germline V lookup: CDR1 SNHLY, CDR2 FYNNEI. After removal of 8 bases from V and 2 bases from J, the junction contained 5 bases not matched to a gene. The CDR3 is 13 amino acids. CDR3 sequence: CASGDRLPYEQYF. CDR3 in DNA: TGTGCCAGCGGGGACAGGCTACCCTACGAGCAGTACTTC. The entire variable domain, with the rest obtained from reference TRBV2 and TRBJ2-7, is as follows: EPEVTQTPSHQVTQMGQEVILRCVPISNHLYFYWYRQILGQKVEFLVSFYNNEISEKSEIFDDQFSVERPDGSNFTLKIRSTKLEDSAMYFCASGDRLPYEQYFGPGTRLTVT.

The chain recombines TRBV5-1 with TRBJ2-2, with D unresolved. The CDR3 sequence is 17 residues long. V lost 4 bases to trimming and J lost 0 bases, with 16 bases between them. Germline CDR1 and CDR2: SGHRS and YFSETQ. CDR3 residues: CASSPSGGNTNTGELFF. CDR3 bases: TGCGCCAGCAGCCCCTCTGGCGGCAACACGAACACCGGGGAGCTGTTTTTT.

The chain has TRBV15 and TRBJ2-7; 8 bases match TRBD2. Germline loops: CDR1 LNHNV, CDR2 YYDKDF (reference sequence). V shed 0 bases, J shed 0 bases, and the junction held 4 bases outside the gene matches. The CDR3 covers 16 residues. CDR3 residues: CATSRDRSGSSYEQYF. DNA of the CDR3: TGTGCCACCAGCAGAGATCGAAGCGGGAGCTCCTACGAGCAGTACTTC.

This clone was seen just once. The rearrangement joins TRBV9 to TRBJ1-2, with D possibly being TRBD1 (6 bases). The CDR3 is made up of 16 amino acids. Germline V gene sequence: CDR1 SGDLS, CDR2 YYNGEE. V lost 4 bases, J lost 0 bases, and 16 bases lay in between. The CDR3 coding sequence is TGTGCCAGCAGCCCTCGAATTGGACAGTCTAACTATGGCTACACCTTC. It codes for CASSPRIGQSNYGYTF.